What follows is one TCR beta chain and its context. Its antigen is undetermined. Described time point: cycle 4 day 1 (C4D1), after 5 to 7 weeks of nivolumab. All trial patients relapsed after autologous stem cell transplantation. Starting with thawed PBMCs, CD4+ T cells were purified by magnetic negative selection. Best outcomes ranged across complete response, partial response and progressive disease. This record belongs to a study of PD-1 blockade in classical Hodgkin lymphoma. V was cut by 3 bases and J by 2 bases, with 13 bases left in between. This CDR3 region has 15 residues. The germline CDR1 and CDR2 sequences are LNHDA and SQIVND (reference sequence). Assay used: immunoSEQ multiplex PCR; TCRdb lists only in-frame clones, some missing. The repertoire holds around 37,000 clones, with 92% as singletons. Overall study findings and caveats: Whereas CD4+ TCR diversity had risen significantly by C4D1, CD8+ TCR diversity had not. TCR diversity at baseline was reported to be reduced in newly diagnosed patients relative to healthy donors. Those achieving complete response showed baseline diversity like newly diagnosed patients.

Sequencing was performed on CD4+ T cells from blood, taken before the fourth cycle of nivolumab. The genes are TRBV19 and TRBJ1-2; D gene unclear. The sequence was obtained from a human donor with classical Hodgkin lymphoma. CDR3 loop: CASSIGRRENYGYTF. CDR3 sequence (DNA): TGTGCCAGTAGTATTGGGCGACGGGAAAACTATGGCTACACCTTC.